The source of this T cell receptor beta chain is a study of beta chain features in type 1 diabetes. Overall study results and limits: Shortening that was moderate but significant affected the TCRB CDR3s of Type 1 diabetes patients in all four CD4+ subsets. Patients with type 1 diabetes carried fewer insertions and had more deletions at their VDJ junctions. There was no resolution here of whether HLA type influences TCRB rearrangement.

About this clone itself: Its antigen is currently unknown.

The CDR3 is made up of 15 amino acids. Germline-derived CDR1 and CDR2 are SGDLS and YYNGEE. V lost 4 bases, J lost 4 bases, and 4 bases stayed unmatched. The investigators reverse transcribed all of the isolated RNA, so they sequenced expressed TCRB transcripts. Only in-frame clones appear in the TCRdb table, and some are missing; sequencing was by immunoSEQ multiplex PCR. The sample lists hundreds of thousands of clones, around an eighth occurring once. Averaging about 116 mL, one heparinised blood draw was given by each donor. V gene TRBV9 combines with J gene TRBJ2-1, with TRBD2 matching 11 bases. The sample taken for sequencing was naive CD4+ T cells from blood. This TCR derives from a man younger than 30 with type 1 diabetes. DNA for the CDR3: TGTGCCAGCAGCCCTGGGACTAGCGGATACAATGAGCAGTTCTTC. Translation: CASSPGTSGYNEQFF.